This T cell receptor (beta chain) stems from a study of cytomegalovirus exposure and HLA in healthy donors. Turning to the study itself: An earlier analysis found 110 million or so unique TCR beta sequences from 150 million to 200 million T cells. The study's findings and limits: Cytomegalovirus association was listed for 164 TCR beta chains. The productive fraction for most TCR beta V segments was about 87% or about 30% in an earlier analysis.

About this clone itself: The target antigen is unknown.

Trimming removed 0 bases at V and 9 bases at J, with 14 bases between. The length of the CDR3 is 14 residues. The germline V gene has CDR1 ENHRY and CDR2 SYGVKD. PCR involved 60 Vbeta and 13 Jbeta primers. Sequencing was performed with immunoSEQ multiplex PCR; in TCRdb, only in-frame clones are kept and a portion is missing. The data show 150,000 to 200,000 clones, about 79% seen once. V is TRBV10-3 and J is TRBJ1-1, with D maybe TRBD1 (5 bases). Sequenced input: PBMCs. The sequence came from a woman aged 45-65 years in good health and CMV-seropositive. The CDR3 is CAISESGGLEKAFF. DNA of the CDR3: TGTGCCATCAGTGAGTCGGGGGGACTCGAGAAAGCTTTCTTT.